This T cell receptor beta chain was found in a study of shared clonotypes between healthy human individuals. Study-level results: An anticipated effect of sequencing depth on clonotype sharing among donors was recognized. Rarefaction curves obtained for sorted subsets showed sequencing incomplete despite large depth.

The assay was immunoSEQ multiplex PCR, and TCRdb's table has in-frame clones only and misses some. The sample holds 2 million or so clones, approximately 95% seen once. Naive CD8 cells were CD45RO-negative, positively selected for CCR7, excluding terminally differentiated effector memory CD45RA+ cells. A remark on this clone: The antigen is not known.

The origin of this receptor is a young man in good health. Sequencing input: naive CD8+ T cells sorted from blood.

Here the CDR3 DNA reads TGCGCCAGCAGCTTGATGGGGTCTGGCTACGAGCAGTACTTC. This gives the protein CASSLMGSGYEQYF. The chain employs TRBV5-1 and TRBJ2-7; D unresolved. The germline CDR1 and CDR2 sequences are SGHRS and YFSETQ. The CDR3 contains 14 residues. V lost 1 base and J 3 bases, leaving 11 bases between the germline ends.